One sample yielded the 30 T cell receptor beta chains listed below, sequenced in a study of blood T cell repertoires in COVID-19. This table comes from immunoSEQ multiplex PCR, and its TCRdb copy is limited to in-frame clones, with some not included. The sample carries about 300,000 clones, approximately 88% recorded once. Source material: peripheral blood. The origin of the receptors is a woman aged 25 to 39 who had recovered from COVID-19.

The rearrangement links TRBV5-6 to TRBJ2-2; a weak D match, TRBD1 (5 bases). Germline CDR1 SGHDT, CDR2 YYEEEE. The CDR3 length is 12 residues. V gave up 4 bases and J gave up 10 bases, with 11 bases separating them. The CDR3 DNA reads as TGTGCCAGCAGCCTGGTACAGGAGGAGCTGTTTTTT. Its translation: CASSLVQEELFF.

The V and J genes are TRBV7-2 and TRBJ2-1; TRBD2 matches 8 bases. Germline CDR1 SGHTA, CDR2 FQGNSA. V trimming: 5 bases; J trimming: 1 base; junction bases outside the gene matches: 4. The CDR3 has 15 residues. In DNA, the CDR3 is TGTGCCAGCAGCCGCGGGGGGATGTCCTACAATGAGCAGTTCTTC. It encodes CASSRGGMSYNEQFF.

This clone was detected ten times or more. The chain couples TRBV2 to TRBJ1-1, with D perhaps matching TRBD1 (5 bases). The V and J ends lost 4 bases and 4 bases respectively, with 13 bases between them. The CDR3 runs 14 residues. The germline gives CDR1 SNHLY, CDR2 FYNNEI. The CDR3 bases are TGTGCCAGCAGTGTGTGGCAGGGATTCACTGAAGCTTTCTTT. Translating it yields CASSVWQGFTEAFF.

This sequence joins TRBV11-3 and TRBJ2-5, with 10 bases lining up with TRBD2. Looked up from germline, CDR1 is SGHNT and CDR2 is YENEEA. CDR3 length: 18 residues. The junction had 13 bases not matched to a gene; V was cut back by 1 base and J by 5 bases. The CDR3 DNA sequence: TGTGCCAGCAGCTTAGGACGTCCTAGCGGGGGCCCGGCTGAGACCCAGTACTTC. Amino acid sequence: CASSLGRPSGGPAETQYF. The entire variable domain, with the rest obtained from reference TRBV11-3 and TRBJ2-5, is as follows: EAGVVQSPRYKIIEKKQPVAFWCNPISGHNTLYWYLQNLGQGPELLIRYENEEAVDDSQLPKDRFSAERLKGVDSTLKIQPAELGDSAVYLCASSLGRPSGGPAETQYFGPGTRLLVL.

V and J are TRBV11-1 and TRBJ2-5, with 12 positions matching TRBD1. V lost 1 base and J lost 5; bases outside the gene matches: 5. The CDR3 consists of 16 residues. Germline CDR1 reads SGHAT; CDR2 reads FQDESV (reference sequence). The CDR3 here is CASSLGGTGGLETQYF. The CDR3 nucleotides are TGTGCCAGCAGCTTAGGTGGGACAGGGGGCCTCGAGACCCAGTACTTC. The full variable domain, rest sourced from reference TRBV11-1 and TRBJ2-5, is EAEVAQSPRYKITEKSQAVAFWCDPISGHATLYWYRQILGQGPELLVQFQDESVVDDSQLPKDRFSAERLKGVDSTLKIQPAELGDSAMYLCASSLGGTGGLETQYFGPGTRLLVL.

The V gene is TRBV10-3, the J gene TRBJ2-7, with 10 bases aligning to TRBD1. The germline CDR1 and CDR2 sequences are ENHRY and SYGVKD. The junction had 2 bases not matched to a gene; V was cut back by 0 bases and J by 6 bases. The CDR3 has 14 residues. CDR3 loop: CAISESGQGFEQYF. The CDR3 nucleotides are TGTGCCATCAGTGAGTCGGGACAGGGGTTCGAGCAGTACTTC.

The gene calls are TRBV7-2 and TRBJ2-5; tentatively, D is TRBD1 (5 bases). The germline gives CDR1 SGHTA, CDR2 FQGNSA. Trimming shortened V by 3 bases and J by 3 bases, and 5 bases separated the two germline ends. The CDR3 sequence is 12 residues long. CDR3 amino acids: CASSFREETQYF. CDR3 DNA: TGTGCCAGCAGCTTCAGGGAAGAGACCCAGTACTTC.

The chain employs TRBV11-3 and TRBJ2-3; D might be TRBD1 (5 bases). The CDR3 runs to 14 residues. The V and J ends lost 5 bases and 4 bases respectively, with 13 bases between them. CDR1 SGHNT and CDR2 YENEEA come from the germline V gene. CDR3 bases: TGTGCCAGCAGCCAAGGGGCTAGTTCAGATACGCAGTATTTT. Its translation: CASSQGASSDTQYF.

CDR3 region: CASSRRDGGNTIYF. Here the CDR3 DNA reads TGTGCCAGCTCTCGGAGGGACGGTGGAAACACCATATATTTT. The chain has TRBV18 and TRBJ1-3; D may be TRBD1 (5 bases). This CDR3 has 14 residues. Per germline, CDR1 KGHSH and CDR2 LQKENI. The germline V and J ends were trimmed by 6 bases and 3 bases, with 12 bases remaining between them.

The chain joins TRBV2 to TRBJ1-4; D call uncertain. The CDR3 contains 15 residues. Germline assignment: CDR1 SNHLY and CDR2 FYNNEI. The V gene lost 1 base and the J gene lost 7 bases, with 13 bases spanning the gap. The CDR3 region is CASSEDGGIGEKLFF. The CDR3 bases are TGTGCCAGCAGTGAAGATGGAGGGATCGGTGAAAAACTGTTTTTT.

The rearrangement links TRBV27 to TRBJ2-1, with 7 bases identical to TRBD2. CDR1 and CDR2 from the germline V gene are MNHEY and SMNVEV (reference sequence). The CDR3 is 15 residues long. The V gene end was trimmed by 6 bases and the J gene end by 5 bases; junction bases not matched to a gene: 10. CDR3 region: CASSPPSGGNNEQFF. The CDR3 nucleotides are TGTGCCAGCAGCCCCCCTAGCGGAGGAAACAATGAGCAGTTCTTC.

This chain uses TRBV28 with TRBJ1-2, with 7 bases fitting TRBD1. The CDR3 contains 13 residues. Losses at the gene ends were 5 bases for V and 8 bases for J; bases not matched to a gene: 8. Germline V CDR1 and CDR2: MDHEN, SYDVKM. CDR3 bases: TGTGCCAGCAGTCGTACAGGGGAAGGGGGCTACACCTTC. Its translation is CASSRTGEGGYTF.

This chain links TRBV7-3 with TRBJ1-2, with 12 bases fitting TRBD1. Germline V gives CDR1 SGHTA, CDR2 FQGTGA. The V segment lost 6 bases and the J segment 8 bases; nucleotides outside the gene matches: 10. This CDR3 is 15 amino acids long. CDR3 sequence (DNA): TGTGCCAGCAGGTTGCAGGGACAGGGGGCAGGGGGCTACACCTTC. Its translation is CASRLQGQGAGGYTF.

The chain couples TRBV7-2 to TRBJ1-2; tentative D call: TRBD1 (5 bases). CDR1 is SGHTA and CDR2 is FQGNSA in the germline V gene. V lost 4 bases, J lost 0 bases, and 9 bases lay in between. The CDR3 loop spans 14 amino acids. CDR3 protein: CASSSDRTNYGYTF. The CDR3, as DNA: TGTGCCAGCAGCTCAGACAGAACTAACTATGGCTACACCTTC.

The chain has TRBV19 and TRBJ2-2, with unresolved D. Trimming took 2 bases from V and 5 from J, leaving 3 bases between them. The CDR3 spans 12 residues. Germline V gene sequence: CDR1 LNHDA, CDR2 SQIVND (reference sequence). Here the CDR3 DNA reads TGTGCCAGTAGTATACCGACCGGGGAGCTGTTTTTT. Translated: CASSIPTGELFF.

This chain connects TRBV7-9 to TRBJ2-7; 11 bases are a match to TRBD1. The germline V gene encodes CDR1 SEHNR and CDR2 FQNEAQ (reference sequence). J was trimmed by 9 bases and V by 5 bases; bases with no gene match: 15. CDR3 length: 16 amino acids. The CDR3, as DNA: TGTGCCAGCAGCCCACGTATGGGACAGGGGGATGAGGGGCAGTACTTC. It yields the protein CASSPRMGQGDEGQYF. Full variable domain (outside the CDR3, taken from reference TRBV7-9 and TRBJ2-7): DTGVSQNPRHKITKRGQNVTFRCDPISEHNRLYWYRQTLGQGPEFLTYFQNEAQLEKSRLLSDRFSAERPKGSFSTLEIQRTEQGDSAMYLCASSPRMGQGDEGQYFGPGTRLTVT.

The chain joins TRBV3-1 (or the pseudogene TRBV3-2) to TRBJ2-7, with 8 bases identical to TRBD1. Germline lookup yields CDR1 LGHDT and CDR2 YNNKEL (reference sequence). This CDR3 comprises 14 residues. The V segment lost 1 base and the J segment 4 bases; nucleotides outside the gene matches: 3. The CDR3 DNA is TGTGCCAGCAGCCAAGTTCAGGGGGCGTACGAGCAGTACTTC. As protein: CASSQVQGAYEQYF.

The chain recombines TRBV5-1 with TRBJ2-6, with TRBD2 matching over 8 bases. V lost 0 bases to trimming and J lost 3 bases; unmatched junction nucleotides: 5. The germline gives CDR1 SGHRS, CDR2 YFSETQ. This CDR3 region has 17 residues. The CDR3 is CASSLAAGGYGANVLTF. CDR3 nucleotides: TGCGCCAGCAGCTTGGCTGCGGGGGGATATGGGGCCAACGTCCTGACTTTC.

The gene calls are TRBV2 and TRBJ1-4; no clear D gene. Germline-derived CDR1 and CDR2 are SNHLY and FYNNEI. The CDR3 loop spans 15 amino acids. The V end lost 5 bases, the J end lost 13 bases, and 23 bases lay between the germline ends. The CDR3 spells CASSLEGISTLGLFF. In nucleotides, the CDR3 is TGTGCCAGCAGTTTAGAGGGTATATCCACGTTAGGACTGTTTTTT.

The sample holds one count of this clone. The V gene is TRBV19, the J gene TRBJ1-1, with 8 nucleotides matching TRBD1. The germline CDR1 and CDR2 sequences are LNHDA and SQIVND (reference sequence). The CDR3 spans 15 residues. Losses at the gene ends were 7 bases for V and 2 bases for J; bases not matched to a gene: 9. CDR3 sequence: CASTTSGQGNTEAFF. The CDR3, as DNA: TGTGCCAGTACCACTTCCGGACAGGGAAACACTGAAGCTTTCTTT.

This chain joins TRBV24-1 and TRBJ2-7; TRBD2 matches 9 bases. The V and J ends lost 3 bases and 9 bases, in that order; junction bases with no gene match: 8. This CDR3 has 14 amino acids. Germline loops: CDR1 KGHDR, CDR2 SFDVKD. In DNA, the CDR3 is TGTGCCACCAGTGATCCTAGCGGGGTTTTTGGGCAGTACTTC. Translated, it gives CATSDPSGVFGQYF.

The chain has TRBV7-2 and TRBJ2-5; 9 bases are shared with TRBD2. Germline-derived CDR1 and CDR2 are SGHTA and FQGNSA. This CDR3 has 15 amino acids. V was clipped by 5 bases and J by 1 base; unmatched bases: 5. The CDR3 bases are TGTGCCAGCAGCGAGGGGCGGGGGGGCCAAGAGACCCAGTACTTC. It is translated as CASSEGRGGQETQYF. Supplemented by reference TRBV7-2 and TRBJ2-5, the full variable domain reads GAGVSQSPSNKVTEKGKDVELRCDPISGHTALYWYRQSLGQGLEFLIYFQGNSAPDKSGLPSDRFSAERTGGSVSTLTIQRTQQEDSAVYLCASSEGRGGQETQYFGPGTRLLVL.

The chain combines TRBV7-8 with TRBJ2-2, with D perhaps TRBD2 (6 bases). This CDR3 contains 14 residues. CDR1 is SGHVS and CDR2 is FQNEAQ in the germline V gene. V was cut by 5 bases and J by 6 bases, with 13 bases left in between. CDR3 coding DNA: TGTGCCAGCAGCCGAACGGGGGATGCCGGGGAGCTGTTTTTT. It codes for CASSRTGDAGELFF.

The chain uses TRBV7-9 and TRBJ1-3, with 8 nucleotides matching TRBD1. Trimming cost V 5 bases and J 4 bases; bases outside gene matches: 7. Germline CDR1 reads SEHNR; CDR2 reads FQNEAQ (reference sequence). CDR3 length: 15 residues. This CDR3 reads CASSEGQADGNTIYF. The CDR3 region has the DNA TGTGCCAGCAGCGAGGGACAGGCGGACGGAAACACCATATATTTT.

This clone was found once. The chain uses TRBV5-4 and TRBJ1-2, with 9 bases that match TRBD1. Per the germline V gene, CDR1 is SGHNT and CDR2 is YYREEE (reference sequence). The CDR3 runs to 13 residues. The V segment lost 2 bases and the J segment 6 bases; nucleotides outside the gene matches: 2. The CDR3 nucleotides read TGTGCCAGCAGCTTAGGGACAGGGCATGGCTACACCTTC. This gives the protein CASSLGTGHGYTF.

The table lists this clone with a count of one. This chain links TRBV2 with TRBJ2-2; maybe TRBD2 (6 bases). CDR1 and CDR2 (germline): SNHLY, FYNNEI. Trimming shortened V by 4 bases and J by 3 bases, and 15 bases separated the two germline ends. The CDR3 runs 16 residues. CDR3 in amino acids: CASSVRGFDDTGELFF. The CDR3 DNA is TGTGCCAGCAGTGTTCGGGGGTTCGATGACACCGGGGAGCTGTTTTTT. The full variable domain, with the rest looked up from reference TRBV2 and TRBJ2-2, is EPEVTQTPSHQVTQMGQEVILRCVPISNHLYFYWYRQILGQKVEFLVSFYNNEISEKSEIFDDQFSVERPDGSNFTLKIRSTKLEDSAMYFCASSVRGFDDTGELFFGEGSRLTVL.

The V call is TRBV2, the J call TRBJ1-6; D is undetermined. Looked up from germline, CDR1 is SNHLY and CDR2 is FYNNEI. Between the trimmed V and J ends, which lost 8 bases and 5 bases, there was a span of 10 bases. The CDR3 extends over 13 amino acids. For the CDR3, the DNA is TGTGCCAGCGTCCCGGTCCATAATTCACCCCTCCACTTT. This translates into CASVPVHNSPLHF. The full variable domain, with the rest looked up from reference TRBV2 and TRBJ1-6, is EPEVTQTPSHQVTQMGQEVILRCVPISNHLYFYWYRQILGQKVEFLVSFYNNEISEKSEIFDDQFSVERPDGSNFTLKIRSTKLEDSAMYFCASVPVHNSPLHFGNGTRLTVT.

The chain couples TRBV27 to TRBJ1-1; perhaps TRBD1 as D (6 bases). Germline V gives CDR1 MNHEY, CDR2 SMNVEV (reference sequence). Trimming left V 1 base short and J 5 bases short, with 11 bases between. The CDR3 contains 14 residues. The CDR3 reads CASSLWAQGTEAFF. In DNA, the CDR3 is TGTGCCAGCAGTTTATGGGCCCAGGGGACTGAAGCTTTCTTT.

The chain combines TRBV30 with TRBJ1-6; D ambiguous. The CDR3 covers 14 residues. The V end lost 0 bases, the J end lost 7 bases, and 10 bases lay between the germline ends. Germline V gene data show CDR1 as GTSNPN and CDR2 as SVGIG (reference sequence). CDR3 protein: CAWSVYSVNSPLHF. CDR3 nucleotides: TGTGCCTGGAGTGTATATAGCGTAAATTCACCCCTCCACTTT. Based on the CDR3 plus reference TRBV30 and TRBJ1-6, the full variable domain is SQTIHQWPATLVQPVGSPLSLECTVEGTSNPNLYWYRQAAGRGLQLLFYSVGIGQISSEVPQNLSASRPQDRQFILSSKKLLLSDSGFYLCAWSVYSVNSPLHFGNGTRLTVT.

The chain has TRBV6-5 and TRBJ2-7; D perhaps matches TRBD1 (6 bases). The CDR3 loop spans 14 amino acids. V was trimmed by 6 bases and J by 2 bases, leaving 14 bases between them. Germline V lookup: CDR1 MNHEY, CDR2 SVGAGI. CDR3 DNA sequence: TGTGCCAGCAGAACAGGGCCTACTACCTACGAGCAGTACTTC. Translating gives CASRTGPTTYEQYF.